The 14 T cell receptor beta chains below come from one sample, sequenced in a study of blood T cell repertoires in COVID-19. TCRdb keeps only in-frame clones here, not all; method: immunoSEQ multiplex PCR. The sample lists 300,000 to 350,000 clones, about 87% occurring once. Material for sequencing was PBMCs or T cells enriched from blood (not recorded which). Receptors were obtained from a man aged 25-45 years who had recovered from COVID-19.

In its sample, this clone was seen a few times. The CDR3 reads CASSLDGVDNSPLHF. CDR3 nucleotides: TGCGCCAGCAGCCTGGACGGAGTTGATAATTCACCCCTCCACTTT. V and J are TRBV5-1 and TRBJ1-6; no clear D. Trimming took off 4 bases at V and 5 bases at J, with 13 bases between the two ends. The CDR3 has 15 residues. Per the germline V gene, CDR1 is SGHRS and CDR2 is YFSETQ. Full variable domain (outside the CDR3, taken from reference TRBV5-1 and TRBJ1-6): KAGVTQTPRYLIKTRGQQVTLSCSPISGHRSVSWYQQTPGQGLQFLFEYFSETQRNKGNFPGRFSGRQFSNSRSEMNVSTLELGDSALYLCASSLDGVDNSPLHFGNGTRLTVT.

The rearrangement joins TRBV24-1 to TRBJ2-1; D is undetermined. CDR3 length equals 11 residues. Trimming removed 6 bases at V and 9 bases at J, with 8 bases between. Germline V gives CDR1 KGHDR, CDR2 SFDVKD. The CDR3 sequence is CATSLIIEQFF. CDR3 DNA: TGTGCCACCAGTCTAATTATTGAGCAGTTCTTC.

The CDR3, as DNA: TGTGCCAGCAGTTCCGACAGGGGTTTCACAGATACGCAGTATTTT. This encodes CASSSDRGFTDTQYF. V usage is TRBV27 and J usage is TRBJ2-3, with TRBD1 matching over 8 bases. Per germline, CDR1 MNHEY and CDR2 SMNVEV (reference sequence). There are 15 residues in the CDR3. V was pared by 4 bases and J by 2 bases, with 5 bases of the junction left unmatched.

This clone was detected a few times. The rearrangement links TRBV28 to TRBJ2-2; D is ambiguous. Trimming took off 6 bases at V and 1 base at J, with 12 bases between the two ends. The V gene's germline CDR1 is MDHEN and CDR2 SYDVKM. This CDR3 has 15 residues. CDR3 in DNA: TGTGCCAGCAGGCCCACCACAGAGAACACCGGGGAGCTGTTTTTT. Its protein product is CASRPTTENTGELFF.

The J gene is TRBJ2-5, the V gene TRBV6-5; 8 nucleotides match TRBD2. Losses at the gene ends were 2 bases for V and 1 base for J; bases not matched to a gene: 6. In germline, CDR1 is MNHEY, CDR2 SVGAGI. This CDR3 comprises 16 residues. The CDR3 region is CASSYGPGGPQETQYF. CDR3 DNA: TGTGCCAGCAGTTACGGGCCGGGGGGGCCCCAAGAGACCCAGTACTTC.

CDR3 sequence reads: CASSPKAGENTEAFF. The CDR3 nucleotides read TGTGCCAGCAGCCCTAAGGCCGGGGAGAACACTGAAGCTTTCTTT. The V gene is TRBV3-1 (or the pseudogene TRBV3-2), the J gene TRBJ1-1; D is uncertain. The length of the CDR3 is 15 residues. Trimming removed 4 bases from V and 1 base from J, with 13 bases in between. Germline values: CDR1 LGHDT, CDR2 YNNKEL (reference sequence).

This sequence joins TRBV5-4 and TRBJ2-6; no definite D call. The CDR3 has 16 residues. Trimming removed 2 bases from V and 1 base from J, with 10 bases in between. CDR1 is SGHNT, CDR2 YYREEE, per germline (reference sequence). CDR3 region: CASSFSGLSGANVLTF. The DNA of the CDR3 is TGTGCCAGCAGCTTCTCTGGGCTGTCTGGGGCCAACGTCCTGACTTTC.

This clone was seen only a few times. Written as DNA, the CDR3 is TGTGCCAGTTGGACTCCGAGCTCCTACGAGCAGTACTTC. The encoded protein is CASWTPSSYEQYF. The rearrangement uses TRBV19 and TRBJ2-7; maybe TRBD2 (5 bases). Germline lookup yields CDR1 LNHDA and CDR2 SQIVND (reference sequence). The V gene lost 8 bases and the J gene lost 0 bases, with 11 bases spanning the gap. The CDR3 is made up of 13 amino acids.

The CDR3 protein is CASSARQGTRADTQYF. The DNA of the CDR3 is TGTGCCAGCAGCGCCCGACAGGGCACGAGAGCAGATACGCAGTATTTT. This rearrangement joins TRBV5-8 to TRBJ2-3, with TRBD1 matching 7 bases. CDR3 size: 16 residues. Trimming cost V 4 bases and J 4 bases; bases outside gene matches: 12. Germline-derived CDR1 and CDR2 are SGHTS and YDEGEE.

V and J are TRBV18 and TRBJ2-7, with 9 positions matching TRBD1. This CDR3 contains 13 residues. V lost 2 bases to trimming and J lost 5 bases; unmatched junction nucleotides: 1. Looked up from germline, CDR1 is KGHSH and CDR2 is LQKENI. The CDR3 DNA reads TGTGCCAGCTCACCAAGGGACAGGGACGAGCAGTACTTC. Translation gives CASSPRDRDEQYF.

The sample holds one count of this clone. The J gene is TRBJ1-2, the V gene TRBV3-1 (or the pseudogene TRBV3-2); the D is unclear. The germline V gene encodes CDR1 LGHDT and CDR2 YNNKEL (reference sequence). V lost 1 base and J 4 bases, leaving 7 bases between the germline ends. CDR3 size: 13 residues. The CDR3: CASSQVGGYGYTF. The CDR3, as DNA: TGTGCCAGCAGCCAAGTTGGCGGCTATGGCTACACCTTC.

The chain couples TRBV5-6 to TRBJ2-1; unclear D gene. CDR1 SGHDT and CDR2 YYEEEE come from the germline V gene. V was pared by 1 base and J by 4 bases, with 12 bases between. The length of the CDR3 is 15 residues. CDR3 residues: CASSLFVAIYNEQFF. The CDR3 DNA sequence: TGTGCCAGCAGCTTGTTCGTGGCAATTTACAATGAGCAGTTCTTC.

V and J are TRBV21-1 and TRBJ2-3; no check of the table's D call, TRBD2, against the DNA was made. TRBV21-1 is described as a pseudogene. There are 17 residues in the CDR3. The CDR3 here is CASSKDGLAGVTDTQYF. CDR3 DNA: TGTGCCAGCAGCAAAGATGGACTAGCGGGCGTCACAGATACGCAGTATTTT.

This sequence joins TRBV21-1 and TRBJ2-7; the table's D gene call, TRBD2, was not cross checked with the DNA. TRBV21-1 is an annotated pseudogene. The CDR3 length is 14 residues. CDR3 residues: CARTERGGPYEQYF. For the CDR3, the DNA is TGTGCCAGAACGGAGCGGGGGGGCCCCTACGAGCAGTACTTC.